The 9 T cell receptor beta chains listed next were all sequenced from one sample in a study of shared clonotypes between healthy human individuals. Profiled with immunoSEQ multiplex PCR; TCRdb holds only in-frame clones, not every one. The sample lists approximately 2.1 million clones, about 92% occurring once. The sequenced sample consisted of naive CD4+ T cells from PBMCs. Subset here: CD45RA+ positively selected. Receptors were obtained from a man in his late teens or twenties in good health. Some clones in this sample may be carry-over from other donors' samples.

The rearrangement uses TRBV28 and TRBJ2-7; D tentatively reads TRBD1 or TRBD2 (5 bases each). The CDR3 sequence is 16 residues long. The germline V gene has CDR1 MDHEN and CDR2 SYDVKM. The V end lost 4 bases, the J end lost 2 bases, and 18 bases lay between the germline ends. The CDR3 coding sequence is TGTGCCAGCAGTTATGGACCGGGACGGGATACCTACGAGCAGTACTTC. Protein product: CASSYGPGRDTYEQYF.

The J gene is TRBJ1-2, the V gene TRBV6-5; perhaps TRBD1 as D (5 bases). Trimming removed 4 bases from V and 4 bases from J, with 13 bases in between. Germline assignment: CDR1 MNHEY and CDR2 SVGAGI. This CDR3 spans 14 amino acids. The CDR3 DNA is TGTGCCAGCAGTTCCCGTACAGGATCCTATGGCTACACCTTC. This gives the protein CASSSRTGSYGYTF.

The chain uses TRBV5-1 and TRBJ2-2; either TRBD1 or TRBD2 may supply D (5 bases each). The CDR3 length is 15 residues. The V gene lost 3 bases and the J gene lost 4 bases, with 13 bases spanning the gap. Germline lookup yields CDR1 SGHRS and CDR2 YFSETQ. This CDR3 reads CASSSGSRVTGELFF. CDR3 bases: TGCGCCAGCAGCTCAGGGTCGCGGGTCACCGGGGAGCTGTTTTTT.

This chain joins TRBV4-1 and TRBJ1-3; weak D call: TRBD1 (5 bases). V lost 5 bases, J lost 3 bases, and 11 bases lay in between. The CDR3 totals 14 residues. Germline lookup yields CDR1 MGHRA and CDR2 YSYEKL. The CDR3 nucleotides are TGCGCCAGCAGCAAGGCGGGGCTTGGAAACACCATATATTTT. Protein: CASSKAGLGNTIYF.

The rearrangement joins TRBV7-3 to TRBJ2-1; TRBD2 aligns across 9 bases. Looked up from germline, CDR1 is SGHTA and CDR2 is FQGTGA. V trimming: 4 bases; J trimming: 5 bases; junction bases outside the gene matches: 6. The CDR3 runs to 15 residues. CDR3 amino acids: CASSYMGLAHNEQFF. The CDR3 DNA reads TGTGCCAGCAGCTATATGGGACTAGCCCACAATGAGCAGTTCTTC.

The V and J genes are TRBV6-5 and TRBJ2-5; D is undetermined. Germline V gene sequence: CDR1 MNHEY, CDR2 SVGAGI. Trimming shortened V by 6 bases and J by 7 bases, and 15 bases separated the two germline ends. This CDR3 is 13 amino acids long. CDR3 DNA: TGTGCCAGCAGGGCCAACTCCCGTGGGACCCAGTACTTC. Translation gives CASRANSRGTQYF.

The chain carries TRBV5-4 and TRBJ2-1; 8 bases are shared with TRBD2. The CDR3 spans 14 residues. Germline values: CDR1 SGHNT, CDR2 YYREEE (reference sequence). J lost 8 bases, V lost 3 bases, and 7 bases had no gene match. This CDR3 reads CASSYSGTYHEQFF. The CDR3 DNA reads as TGTGCCAGCAGCTATAGCGGGACTTACCATGAGCAGTTCTTC.

V is TRBV19 and J is TRBJ1-2; possible D gene TRBD1, 5 bases. There are 16 residues in the CDR3. Germline loops: CDR1 LNHDA, CDR2 SQIVND (reference sequence). With 6 bases removed from V and 4 bases from J, the gap between germline ends came to 21 bases. The CDR3 nucleotides read TGTGCCAGTAGATGGGGTGGACAAGGGGTTATCTATGGCTACACCTTC. Translated, it gives CASRWGGQGVIYGYTF. The full variable domain, its missing parts supplied by reference TRBV19 and TRBJ1-2, is DGGITQSPKYLFRKEGQNVTLSCEQNLNHDAMYWYRQDPGQGLRLIYYSQIVNDFQKGDIAEGYSVSREKKESFPLTVTSAQKNPTAFYLCASRWGGQGVIYGYTFGSGTRLTVV.

The sample holds a few counts of this clone. Other DNA variants within this sample encode the same CDR3. The chain has TRBV20-1 and TRBJ1-2; D not resolved. CDR1 DFQATT and CDR2 SNEGSKA come from the germline V gene (reference sequence). The CDR3 consists of 11 residues. V dropped 0 bases and J dropped 4 bases, with 3 bases sitting between them. The CDR3 is CSARDSYGYTF. As DNA, the CDR3 is TGCAGTGCTAGAGACAGCTATGGCTACACCTTC.